The clone carrying this T cell receptor (beta chain) was counted ten times or more. TCRdb's copy holds only in-frame clones and misses some; the assay was immunoSEQ multiplex PCR. The sample carries around 110,000 clones, approximately 80% recorded once. The data are from a study of blood T cell repertoires in COVID-19. Across the whole study: Sources were T cells, B-cell-depleted T cells, or PBMCs; the material itself was cDNA or gDNA.

The CDR3 is made up of 13 amino acids. Germline-derived CDR1 and CDR2 are SNHLY and FYNNEI. V was pared by 10 bases and J by 8 bases, with 13 bases of the junction left unmatched. This TCR was sampled from a man in his sixties or seventies with active or convalescent COVID-19. Sequencing was performed on peripheral blood. The genes are TRBV2 and TRBJ1-2; the match to TRBD1 covers 7 bases. The CDR3 sequence is CATRFSDREGYTF. In nucleotides, the CDR3 is TGTGCCACCCGATTTTCCGACAGGGAAGGCTACACCTTC.